This TCR beta chain was documented in a study of blood T cell repertoires in COVID-19. Whole-study context: PBMCs, B-cell-depleted T cells, or T cells were the source of the cDNA or gDNA that made up the material.

The CDR3 covers 15 residues. The V gene's germline CDR1 is SGHDN and CDR2 FVKESK. V dropped 3 bases and J dropped 8 bases, with 19 bases sitting between them. Libraries were prepared by immunoSEQ multiplex PCR; TCRdb keeps only in-frame clonotypes and omits some of them. The data hold approximately 230,000 clones, with roughly 91% observed a single time. This sequence was found in a woman in her thirties who had recovered from COVID-19. V and J are TRBV14 and TRBJ1-2; D is perhaps TRBD1 (6 bases). Specimen: PBMCs or T cells enriched from blood (not recorded which). The CDR3 DNA reads as TGTGCCAGCAGCCAGCAGACAGGAACGTCGGCCGGCTACACCTTC. This translates into CASSQQTGTSAGYTF. Full variable domain (rest looked up from reference TRBV14 and TRBJ1-2): EAGVTQFPSHSVIEKGQTVTLRCDPISGHDNLYWYRRVMGKEIKFLLHFVKESKQDESGMPNNRFLAERTGGTYSTLKVQPAELEDSGVYFCASSQQTGTSAGYTFGSGTRLTVV.